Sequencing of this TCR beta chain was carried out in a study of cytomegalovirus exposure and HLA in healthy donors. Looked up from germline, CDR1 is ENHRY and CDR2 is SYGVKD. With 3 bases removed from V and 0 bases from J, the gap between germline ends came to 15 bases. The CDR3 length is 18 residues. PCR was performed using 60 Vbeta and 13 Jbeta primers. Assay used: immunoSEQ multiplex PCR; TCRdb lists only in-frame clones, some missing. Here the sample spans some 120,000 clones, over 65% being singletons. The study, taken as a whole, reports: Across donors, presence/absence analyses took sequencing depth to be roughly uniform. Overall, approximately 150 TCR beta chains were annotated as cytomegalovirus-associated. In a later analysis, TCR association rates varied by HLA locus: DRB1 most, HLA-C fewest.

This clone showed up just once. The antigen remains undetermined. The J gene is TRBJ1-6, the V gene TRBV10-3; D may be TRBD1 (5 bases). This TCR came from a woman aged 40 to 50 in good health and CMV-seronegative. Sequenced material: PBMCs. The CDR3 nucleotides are TGTGCCATCAGTGACCCCCAGGGAAGGAGCTCCTATAATTCACCCCTCCACTTT. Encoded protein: CAISDPQGRSSYNSPLHF.